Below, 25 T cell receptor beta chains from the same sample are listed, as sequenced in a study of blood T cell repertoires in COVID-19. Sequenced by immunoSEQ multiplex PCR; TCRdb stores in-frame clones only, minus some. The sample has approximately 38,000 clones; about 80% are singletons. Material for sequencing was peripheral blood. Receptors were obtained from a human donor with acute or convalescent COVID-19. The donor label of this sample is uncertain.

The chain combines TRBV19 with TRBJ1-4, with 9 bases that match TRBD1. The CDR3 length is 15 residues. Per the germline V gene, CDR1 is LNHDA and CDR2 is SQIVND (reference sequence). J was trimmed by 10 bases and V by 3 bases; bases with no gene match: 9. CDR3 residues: CASSIGQGQYGKLFF. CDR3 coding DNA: TGTGCCAGTAGTATTGGACAGGGGCAATACGGAAAACTGTTTTTT.

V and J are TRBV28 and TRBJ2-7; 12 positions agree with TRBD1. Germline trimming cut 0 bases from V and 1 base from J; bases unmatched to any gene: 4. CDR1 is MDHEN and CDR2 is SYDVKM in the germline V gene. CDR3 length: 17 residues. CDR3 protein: CASSLWGQGAHSYEQYF. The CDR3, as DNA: TGTGCCAGCAGTTTATGGGGACAGGGGGCCCATTCCTACGAGCAGTACTTC.

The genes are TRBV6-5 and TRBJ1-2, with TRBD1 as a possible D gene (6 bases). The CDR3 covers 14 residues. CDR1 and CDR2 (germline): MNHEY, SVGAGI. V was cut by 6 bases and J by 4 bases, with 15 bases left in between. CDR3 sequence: CASSSGVLIYGYTF. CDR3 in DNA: TGTGCCAGCAGCTCAGGGGTTTTGATCTATGGCTACACCTTC.

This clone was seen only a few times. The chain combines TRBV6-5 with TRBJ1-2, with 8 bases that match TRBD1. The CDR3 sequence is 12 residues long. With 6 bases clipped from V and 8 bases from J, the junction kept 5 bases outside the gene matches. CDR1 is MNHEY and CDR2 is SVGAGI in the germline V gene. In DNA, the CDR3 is TGTGCCAGCAGGACAGGGGCATTGGGCTACACCTTC. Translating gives CASRTGALGYTF.

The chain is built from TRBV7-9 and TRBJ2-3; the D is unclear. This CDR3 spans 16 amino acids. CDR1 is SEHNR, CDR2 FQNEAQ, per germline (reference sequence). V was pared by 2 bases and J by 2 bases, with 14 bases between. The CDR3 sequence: CASSLSRYRLTDTQYF. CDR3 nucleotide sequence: TGTGCCAGCAGCTTATCCAGGTATAGGCTCACAGATACGCAGTATTTT.

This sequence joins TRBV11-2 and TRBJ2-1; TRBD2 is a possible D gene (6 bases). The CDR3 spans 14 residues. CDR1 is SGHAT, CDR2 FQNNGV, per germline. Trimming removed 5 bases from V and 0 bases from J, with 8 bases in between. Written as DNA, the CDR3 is TGTGCCAGCAGCGACGGGAGCTCCTACAATGAGCAGTTCTTC. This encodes CASSDGSSYNEQFF.

CDR3 DNA: TGTGCCAGTGGGGTCAAGGGGGACGGCACTGAAGCTTTCTTT. It specifies CASGVKGDGTEAFF. The chain employs TRBV19 and TRBJ1-1; weak D call: TRBD1 (6 bases). Germline-derived CDR1 and CDR2 are LNHDA and SQIVND (reference sequence). The CDR3 consists of 14 residues. V lost 8 bases and J lost 4, with 17 bases in between.

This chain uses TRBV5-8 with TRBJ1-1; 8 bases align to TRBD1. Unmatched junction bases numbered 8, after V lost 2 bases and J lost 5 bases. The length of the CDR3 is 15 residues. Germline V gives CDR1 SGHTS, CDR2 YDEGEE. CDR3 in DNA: TGTGCCAGCAGCTTCAGCCGGGACAGGCGGACTGAAGCTTTCTTT. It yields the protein CASSFSRDRRTEAFF. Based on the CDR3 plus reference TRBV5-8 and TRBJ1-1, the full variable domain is EAGVTQSPTHLIKTRGQQATLRCSPISGHTSVYWYQQALGLGLQFLLWYDEGEERNRGNFPPRFSGRQFPNYSSELNVNALELEDSALYLCASSFSRDRRTEAFFGQGTRLTVV.

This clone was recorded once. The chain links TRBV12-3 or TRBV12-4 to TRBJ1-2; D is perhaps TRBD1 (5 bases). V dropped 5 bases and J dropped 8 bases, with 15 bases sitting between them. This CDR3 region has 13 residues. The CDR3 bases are TGTGCCAGCAGTCCGGGGACTTCTAGCGGCTACACCTTC. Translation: CASSPGTSSGYTF.

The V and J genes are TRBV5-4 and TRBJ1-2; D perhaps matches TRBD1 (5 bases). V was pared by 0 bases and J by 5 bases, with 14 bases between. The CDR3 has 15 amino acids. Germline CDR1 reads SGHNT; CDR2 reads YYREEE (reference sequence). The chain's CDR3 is CASSLARQQPYGYTF. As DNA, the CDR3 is TGTGCCAGCAGCTTGGCCCGACAGCAGCCGTATGGCTACACCTTC.

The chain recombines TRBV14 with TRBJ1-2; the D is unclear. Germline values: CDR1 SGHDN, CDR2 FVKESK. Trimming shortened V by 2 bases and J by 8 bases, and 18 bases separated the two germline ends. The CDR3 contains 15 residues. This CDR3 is CASSQKWNGVGGYTF. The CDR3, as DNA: TGTGCCAGCAGCCAAAAATGGAACGGAGTCGGAGGCTACACCTTC.

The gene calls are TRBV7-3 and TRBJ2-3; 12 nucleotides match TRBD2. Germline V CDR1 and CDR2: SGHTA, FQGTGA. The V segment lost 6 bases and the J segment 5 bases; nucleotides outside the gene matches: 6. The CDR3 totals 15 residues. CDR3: CASSRGLAGRDTQYF. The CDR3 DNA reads TGTGCCAGCAGTCGCGGACTAGCGGGGAGAGATACGCAGTATTTT.

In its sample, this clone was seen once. CDR3 amino acids: CASSYSTWAAGNQPQHF. CDR3 DNA sequence: TGTGCCAGCAGTTACTCAACCTGGGCAGCAGGCAATCAGCCCCAGCATTTT. The gene calls are TRBV6-2 or TRBV6-3 and TRBJ1-5; D remains unclear. Trimming removed 0 bases from V and 2 bases from J, with 14 bases in between. Germline V gene data show CDR1 as MNHEY and CDR2 as SVGEGT. This CDR3 comprises 17 residues.

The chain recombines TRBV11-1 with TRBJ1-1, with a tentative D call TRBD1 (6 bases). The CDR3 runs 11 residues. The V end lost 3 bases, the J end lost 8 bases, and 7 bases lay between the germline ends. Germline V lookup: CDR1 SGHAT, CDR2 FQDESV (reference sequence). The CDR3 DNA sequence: TGTGCCAGCAGCTTCGGACAGGAAGCTTTCTTT. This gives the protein CASSFGQEAFF.

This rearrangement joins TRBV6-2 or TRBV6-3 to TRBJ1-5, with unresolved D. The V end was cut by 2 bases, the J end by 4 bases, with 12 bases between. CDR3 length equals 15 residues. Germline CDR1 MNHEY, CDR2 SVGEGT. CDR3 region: CASSYSLAANQPQHF. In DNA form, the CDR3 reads TGTGCCAGCAGTTACAGTTTGGCCGCTAATCAGCCCCAGCATTTT.

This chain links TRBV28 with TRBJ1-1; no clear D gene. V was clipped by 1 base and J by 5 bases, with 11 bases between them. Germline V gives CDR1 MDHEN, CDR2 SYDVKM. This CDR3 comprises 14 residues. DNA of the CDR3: TGTGCCAGCAGTTTATCGAGGGTTTGGACTGAAGCTTTCTTT. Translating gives CASSLSRVWTEAFF. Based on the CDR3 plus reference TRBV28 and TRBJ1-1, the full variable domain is DVKVTQSSRYLVKRTGEKVFLECVQDMDHENMFWYRQDPGLGLRLIYFSYDVKMKEKGDIPEGYSVSREKKERFSLILESASTNQTSMYLCASSLSRVWTEAFFGQGTRLTVV.

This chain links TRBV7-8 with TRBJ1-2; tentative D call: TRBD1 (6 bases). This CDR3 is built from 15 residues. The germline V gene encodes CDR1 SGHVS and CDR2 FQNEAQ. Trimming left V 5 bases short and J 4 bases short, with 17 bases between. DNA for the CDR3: TGTGCCAGCAGCCCCGCGGGGGGCGGCGGCTATGGCTACACCTTC. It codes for CASSPAGGGGYGYTF.

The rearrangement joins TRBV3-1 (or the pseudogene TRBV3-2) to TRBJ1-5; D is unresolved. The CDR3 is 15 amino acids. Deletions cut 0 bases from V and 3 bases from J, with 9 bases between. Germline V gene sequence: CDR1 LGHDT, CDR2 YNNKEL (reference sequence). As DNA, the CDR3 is TGTGCCAGCAGCCAAGACCAGAATTTCAATCAGCCCCAGCATTTT. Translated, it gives CASSQDQNFNQPQHF.

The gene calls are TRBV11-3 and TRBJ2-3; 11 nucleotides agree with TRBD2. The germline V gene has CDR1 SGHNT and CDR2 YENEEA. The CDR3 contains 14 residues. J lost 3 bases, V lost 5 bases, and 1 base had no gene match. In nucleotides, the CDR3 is TGTGCCAGCAGCACTAGCGGGAGAACAGATACGCAGTATTTT. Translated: CASSTSGRTDTQYF.

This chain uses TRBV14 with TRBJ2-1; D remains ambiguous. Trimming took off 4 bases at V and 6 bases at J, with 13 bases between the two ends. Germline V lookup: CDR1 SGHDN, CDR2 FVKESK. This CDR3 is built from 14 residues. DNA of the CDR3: TGTGCCAGCAGCCTCCTGGTTACGGGCAATGAGCAGTTCTTC. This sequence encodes CASSLLVTGNEQFF.

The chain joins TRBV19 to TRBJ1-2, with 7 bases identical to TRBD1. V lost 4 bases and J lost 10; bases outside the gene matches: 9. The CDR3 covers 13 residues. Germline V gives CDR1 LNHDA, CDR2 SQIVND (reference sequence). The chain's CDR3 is CASSTGQRIPYTF. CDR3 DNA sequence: TGTGCCAGTAGTACGGGACAGAGGATCCCCTACACCTTC. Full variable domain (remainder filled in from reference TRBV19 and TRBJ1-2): DGGITQSPKYLFRKEGQNVTLSCEQNLNHDAMYWYRQDPGQGLRLIYYSQIVNDFQKGDIAEGYSVSREKKESFPLTVTSAQKNPTAFYLCASSTGQRIPYTFGSGTRLTVV.

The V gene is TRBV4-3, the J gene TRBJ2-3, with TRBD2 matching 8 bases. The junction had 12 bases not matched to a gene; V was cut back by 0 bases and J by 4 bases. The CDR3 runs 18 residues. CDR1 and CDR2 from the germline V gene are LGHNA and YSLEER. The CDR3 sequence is CASSQERMTGGPSDTQYF. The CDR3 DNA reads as TGCGCCAGCAGCCAAGAAAGGATGACGGGGGGGCCCTCAGATACGCAGTATTTT.

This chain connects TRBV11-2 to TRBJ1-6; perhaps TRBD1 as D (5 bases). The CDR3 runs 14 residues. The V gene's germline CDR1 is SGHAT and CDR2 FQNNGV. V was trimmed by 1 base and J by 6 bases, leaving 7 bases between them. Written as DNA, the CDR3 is TGTGCCAGCAGCTTAGGGACACTTAATTCACCCCTCCACTTT. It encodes CASSLGTLNSPLHF. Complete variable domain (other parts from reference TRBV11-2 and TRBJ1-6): EAGVAQSPRYKIIEKRQSVAFWCNPISGHATLYWYQQILGQGPKLLIQFQNNGVVDDSQLPKDRFSAERLKGVDSTLKIQPAKLEDSAVYLCASSLGTLNSPLHFGNGTRLTVT.

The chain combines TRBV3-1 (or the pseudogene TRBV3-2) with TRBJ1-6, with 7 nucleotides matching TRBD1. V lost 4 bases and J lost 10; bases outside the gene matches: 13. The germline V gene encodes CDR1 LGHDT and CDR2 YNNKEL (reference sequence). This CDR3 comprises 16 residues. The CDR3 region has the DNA TGTGCCAGCAGCCCTCGCCCGGGTCAGGGGGAATCACCCCTCCACTTT. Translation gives CASSPRPGQGESPLHF.

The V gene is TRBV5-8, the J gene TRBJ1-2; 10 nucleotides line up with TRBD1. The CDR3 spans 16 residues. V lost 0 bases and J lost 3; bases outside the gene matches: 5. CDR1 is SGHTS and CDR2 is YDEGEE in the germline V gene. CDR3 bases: TGTGCCAGCAGCTTGGGGGGGACAGGGGACCACTATGGCTACACCTTC. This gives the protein CASSLGGTGDHYGYTF.